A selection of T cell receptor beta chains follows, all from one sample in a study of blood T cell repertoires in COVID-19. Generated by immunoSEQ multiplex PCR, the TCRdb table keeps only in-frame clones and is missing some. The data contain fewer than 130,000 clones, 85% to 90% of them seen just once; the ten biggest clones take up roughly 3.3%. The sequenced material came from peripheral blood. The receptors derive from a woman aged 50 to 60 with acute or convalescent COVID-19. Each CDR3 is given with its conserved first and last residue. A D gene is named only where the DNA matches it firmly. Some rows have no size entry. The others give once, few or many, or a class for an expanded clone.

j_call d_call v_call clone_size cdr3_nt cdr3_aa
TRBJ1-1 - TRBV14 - TGTGCCAGCAGCCAAGAGCTGGCCAGGAACACTGAAGCTTTCTTT CASSQELARNTEAFF
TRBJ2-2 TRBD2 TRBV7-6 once TGTGCCAGCAGCTCCCAGGCGGGAGTAGGCACCGGGGAGCTGTTTTTT CASSSQAGVGTGELFF
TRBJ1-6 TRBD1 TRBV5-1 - TGCGCCAGCAGCCCTGGACAGGAGAATAATTCACCCCTCCACTTT CASSPGQENNSPLHF
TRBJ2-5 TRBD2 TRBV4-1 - TGCGCCAGCAGCCAAGAAAGGGGACTAGCGGGAGGGCCACGAGAGACCCAGTACTTC CASSQERGLAGGPRETQYF
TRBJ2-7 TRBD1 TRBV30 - TGTGCCTACAGACAGGGGGTCTCCTACGAGCAGTACTTC CAYRQGVSYEQYF
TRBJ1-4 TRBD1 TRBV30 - TGTGCCTGGAGATCCTGGGGGACAGGGAATGAAAAACTGTTTTTT CAWRSWGTGNEKLFF
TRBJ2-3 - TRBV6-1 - TGTGCCAGCAGTGCACTAACTAGCTATCCTAGCACAGATACGCAGTATTTT CASSALTSYPSTDTQYF
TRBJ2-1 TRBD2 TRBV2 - TGTGCCAGCAGTGCTGGATTGGGAAAGAAAATACTAGCGGGAGAGGGCAATGAGCAGTTCTTC CASSAGLGKKILAGEGNEQFF
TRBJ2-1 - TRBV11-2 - TGTGCCAGCAGCGGGTCGGACTTGCTGAGCTCCTACAATGAGCAGTTCTTC CASSGSDLLSSYNEQFF
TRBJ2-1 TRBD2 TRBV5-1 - TGCGCCAGCAGCCCCCGACTAGGGAGGGACAATGAGCAGTTCTTC CASSPRLGRDNEQFF
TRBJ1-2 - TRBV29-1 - TGCAGCGTTGAAGACCCGGGTAGCCATGGCTACACCTTC CSVEDPGSHGYTF
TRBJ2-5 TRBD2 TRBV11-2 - TGTGCCAGCAGCGGAATCGGGACTAGAACGAGGGAGACCCAGTACTTC CASSGIGTRTRETQYF
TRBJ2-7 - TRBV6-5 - TGTGCCGTCCGGGGGGCGACCTACGAGCAGTACTTC CAVRGATYEQYF
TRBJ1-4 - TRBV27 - TGTGCCAGCAGTCGATACCGGGACATGCCTGCGGAAAAACTGTTTTTT CASSRYRDMPAEKLFF
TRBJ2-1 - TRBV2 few TGTGCCAGCAGTGAAAACGGGAGACTGAGTAATGAGCAGTTCTTC CASSENGRLSNEQFF
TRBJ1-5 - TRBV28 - TGTGCCAGCAGTTTTGCAGGGAAGACAGGCAATCAGCCCCAGCATTTT CASSFAGKTGNQPQHF
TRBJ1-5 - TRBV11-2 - TGTGCCAGCAGCTTAGCGGGCAATCAGCCCCAGCATTTT CASSLAGNQPQHF
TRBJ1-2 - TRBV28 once TGTGCCAGCAGCACTCAGAGGCTGGTCTATGGCTACACCTTC CASSTQRLVYGYTF
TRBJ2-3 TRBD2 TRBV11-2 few TGTGCCAGCAGCAGTATCGGGACTATTCACACAGATACGCAGTATTTT CASSSIGTIHTDTQYF
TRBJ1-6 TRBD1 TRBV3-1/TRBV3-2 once TGTGCCAGCAGCCCCACGAACAGGGGGTCACCCCTCCACTTT CASSPTNRGSPLHF
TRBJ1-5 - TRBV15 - TGTGCCACCAGCGGCTCCGAGGGGGGGGAATATAGCAATCAGCCCCAGCATTTT CATSGSEGGEYSNQPQHF
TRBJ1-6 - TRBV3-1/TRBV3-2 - TGTGCCAGCAGCCAAGATCAAACGAGTGGACTACGGGGCAATTCACCCCTCCACTTT CASSQDQTSGLRGNSPLHF
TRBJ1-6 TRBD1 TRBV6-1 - TGTGCCAGCAGTGATACAGGGGCCAGTAATTCACCCCTCCACTTT CASSDTGASNSPLHF
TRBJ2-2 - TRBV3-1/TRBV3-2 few TGTGCCAGCAGCTTACTAGGATACACCGGGGAGCTGTTTTTT CASSLLGYTGELFF
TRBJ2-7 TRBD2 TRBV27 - TGTGCCAGCAGTCCCCGGGTAGCGGGAGATCTCGGGGGGATAATTTCTCAGCAGTACTTC CASSPRVAGDLGGIISQQYF
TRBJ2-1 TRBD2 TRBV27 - TGTGCCACCGGCGGACTAGCCTACAATGAGCAGTTCTTC CATGGLAYNEQFF
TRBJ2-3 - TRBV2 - TGTGCCAGCAGTAGTAACGGTATAGGCACAGATACGCAGTATTTT CASSSNGIGTDTQYF
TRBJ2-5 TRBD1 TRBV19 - TGTGCCAGTGGCCCAACAGGGGTGGGTGAGACCCAGTACTTC CASGPTGVGETQYF
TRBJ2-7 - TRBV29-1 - TGCAGCGTTGAGGGCCAGAAGTCCTACGAGCAGTACTTC CSVEGQKSYEQYF
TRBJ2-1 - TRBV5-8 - TGTGCCAGCAGGGGGGGACCACACCGATACAATGAGCAGTTCTTC CASRGGPHRYNEQFF
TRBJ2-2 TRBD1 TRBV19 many TGTGCCAGTAGTTTAACACAGGGGCACACCGGGGAGCTGTTTTTT CASSLTQGHTGELFF
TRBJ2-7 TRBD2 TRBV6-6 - TGTGCCAGCCGACTTGGGGGGGACGAGCAGTACTTC CASRLGGDEQYF
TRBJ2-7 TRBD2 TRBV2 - TGTGCCAGCAGTGAGGCTAGCGGGAGCGGATACGAGCAGTACTTC CASSEASGSGYEQYF
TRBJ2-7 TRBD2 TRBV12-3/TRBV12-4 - TGTGCCAGCAGTTCGGGGACCCCCAGGGAGGGGTACTTC CASSSGTPREGYF
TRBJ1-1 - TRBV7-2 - TGTGCCAGCAGCTTAGTGGCGGGCTACACTGAAGCTTTCTTT CASSLVAGYTEAFF
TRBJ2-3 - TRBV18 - TGTGCCAGCTCACCAGGGGCAAGCACAGATACGCAGTATTTT CASSPGASTDTQYF
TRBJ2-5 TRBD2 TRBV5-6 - TGTGCCAGCAGGGTGAGGCTAGCGGGAGCCTGGGGGACCCAGTACTTC CASRVRLAGAWGTQYF